This T cell receptor (beta chain) was sequenced for a study of radiotherapy plus CTLA-4 blockade in lung cancer. In the study overall: An objective response was seen in about a sixth of patients, and disease control in over 25%. General study findings and limits: Reported findings show early blood T cell clone dynamics, with interferon-beta, best predicted response. After treatment with radiotherapy plus ipilimumab, TCR clones that came from the tumor expanded in blood.

This clone has a handful of counts. Its antigen is currently unknown. The CDR3 loop spans 14 amino acids. Germline V gives CDR1 SNHLY, CDR2 FYNNEI. Trimming at V came to 5 bases and at J to 7 bases, leaving 7 bases not matched to a gene. Clones were read by immunoSEQ multiplex PCR, and TCRdb kept only the in-frame ones, dropping some. The sample consists of more than 30,000 clones, 81% of them appearing once. The rearrangement uses TRBV2 and TRBJ2-5, with 10 bases aligning to TRBD2. The sequencing used peripheral blood, collected from a patient treated with radiotherapy plus ipilimumab. The receptor was isolated from a human donor with non-small cell lung cancer that progressed on radiotherapy plus ipilimumab. The chain's CDR3 is CASSMVAGGRTQYF. Here the CDR3 DNA reads TGTGCCAGCAGTATGGTAGCGGGGGGTAGGACCCAGTACTTC. Full variable domain (outside the CDR3, taken from reference TRBV2 and TRBJ2-5): EPEVTQTPSHQVTQMGQEVILRCVPISNHLYFYWYRQILGQKVEFLVSFYNNEISEKSEIFDDQFSVERPDGSNFTLKIRSTKLEDSAMYFCASSMVAGGRTQYFGPGTRLLVL.